What follows are 27 T cell receptor beta chains derived from one specimen sequenced in a study of regulatory T cells in long-lasting Graves disease. Assembly of TCR beta libraries relied on iRepertoire HTBI primers together with Arm-PCR of CDR3 regions. TCRdb fed the multiplex PCR reads into MiXCR, producing one record per CDR3 protein. The top ten hold 30% of the sample, which has under 400,000 distinct CDR3 sequences, roughly 17% seen once. Time point indicated: newly diagnosed GD, antithyroid drugs for less than 3 months. PBMC-extracted RNA yielded the TCR library. In addition, the sample was reused for a study of T cells in Graves' hyperthyroidism and ophthalmopathy.

Sequences were derived from peripheral blood mononuclear cells (PBMCs), sampled at new diagnosis, from a patient treated with antithyroid drugs. The source of these receptors is a man aged 35 to 55 with Graves disease.

The V gene is TRBV2, the J gene TRBJ2-7; TRBD2 matches 8 bases. This CDR3 comprises 12 residues. The V gene's germline CDR1 is SNHLY and CDR2 FYNNEI. V lost 11 bases, J lost 2 bases, and 5 bases stayed unmatched. The CDR3 protein is CAGSGVTYEQYF. CDR3 DNA: TGTGCCGGTAGCGGGGTGACCTACGAGCAGTACTTC. Using reference TRBV2 and TRBJ2-7 for the parts outside the CDR3, the full variable domain is EPEVTQTPSHQVTQMGQEVILRCVPISNHLYFYWYRQILGQKVEFLVSFYNNEISEKSEIFDDQFSVERPDGSNFTLKIRSTKLEDSAMYFCAGSGVTYEQYFGPGTRLTVT.

This clonotype was recorded many times. V and J are TRBV20-1 and TRBJ2-7; TRBD1 matches at 8 bases. After removal of 8 bases from V and 3 bases from J, the junction contained 18 bases not matched to a gene. CDR3 length: 16 residues. Looked up from germline, CDR1 is DFQATT and CDR2 is SNEGSKA (reference sequence). The CDR3 sequence: CSPEGLAPDRVYEQYF. The CDR3 bases are TGCAGTCCAGAAGGCCTGGCCCCGGACAGGGTCTACGAGCAGTACTTC.

The rearrangement uses TRBV10-2 and TRBJ2-1, with TRBD2 as a possible D gene (5 bases). Per the germline V gene, CDR1 is WSHSY and CDR2 is SAAADI. Trimming cost V 0 bases and J 7 bases, with 7 bases left between them. The CDR3 has 13 amino acids. CDR3 amino acids: CASSESWRNEQFF. The CDR3 DNA reads TGCGCCAGCAGTGAGTCGTGGAGGAATGAGCAGTTCTTC.

The rearrangement joins TRBV24-1 to TRBJ1-1; TRBD1 might be the D (6 bases). The V end lost 7 bases, the J end lost 1 base, and 15 bases lay between the germline ends. CDR1 and CDR2 from the germline V gene are KGHDR and SFDVKD. CDR3 length equals 15 residues. The CDR3 is CATSLGGQGNTEAFF. Here the CDR3 DNA reads TGTGCCACCAGCCTGGGGGGGCAGGGGAACACTGAAGCTTTCTTT.

This clonotype was seen ten or more times. V and J are TRBV18 and TRBJ1-2; no clear D gene. Trimming removed 6 bases at V and 4 bases at J, with 12 bases between. CDR3 length: 13 residues. CDR1 is KGHSH and CDR2 is LQKENI in the germline V gene. The DNA of the CDR3 is TGTGCCAGCTCCCTTGAATTTGGCTATGGCTACACCTTC. Its translation: CASSLEFGYGYTF.

This clonotype is a singleton in its sample. The genes are TRBV12-3 or TRBV12-4 and TRBJ2-5; 8 bases match TRBD1. This CDR3 has 15 amino acids. J lost 8 bases, V lost 4 bases, and 12 bases had no gene match. For the CDR3, the DNA is TGTGCCAGCAGTTACCAGCGGGTGGCAGGGGGCACCCAGTACTTC. Translation gives CASSYQRVAGGTQYF.

This clonotype has at least ten counts. V and J are TRBV7-9 and TRBJ2-1; D gene ambiguous. The germline V gene has CDR1 SEHNR and CDR2 FQNEAQ (reference sequence). The CDR3 is 14 amino acids. The V end lost 4 bases, the J end lost 2 bases, and 9 bases lay between the germline ends. CDR3 amino acids: CASSSIQAYNEQFF. The CDR3, as DNA: TGTGCCAGCAGCTCTATTCAGGCCTACAATGAGCAGTTCTTC.

This clonotype was picked up many times. This chain uses TRBV18 with TRBJ1-1; D ambiguous. The CDR3 totals 15 residues. Germline CDR1 is KGHSH and CDR2 is LQKENI. Trimming took off 3 bases at V and 4 bases at J, with 15 bases between the two ends. CDR3 protein: CASSPFSRTGTEAFF. CDR3 nucleotide sequence: TGTGCCAGCTCACCGTTCTCGAGGACGGGCACTGAAGCTTTCTTT. Together with reference TRBV18 and TRBJ1-1, the CDR3 gives the full variable domain: NAGVMQNPRHLVRRRGQEARLRCSPMKGHSHVYWYRQLPEEGLKFMVYLQKENIIDESGMPKERFSAEFPKEGPSILRIQQVVRGDSAAYFCASSPFSRTGTEAFFGQGTRLTVV.

The CDR3 DNA is TGTGCCAGCAGCTTGGACGGGACAATGTATGGCTACACCTTC. Translated: CASSLDGTMYGYTF. The rearrangement uses TRBV7-3 and TRBJ1-2; weak D call: TRBD1 (6 bases). The CDR3 is made up of 14 amino acids. The V end was cut by 3 bases, the J end by 5 bases, with 13 bases between. Germline CDR1 and CDR2: SGHTA and FQGTGA.

This chain links TRBV3-1 with TRBJ1-1, with D unclear. The germline V gene encodes CDR1 LGHDT and CDR2 YNNKEL (reference sequence). V gave up 5 bases and J gave up 7 bases, with 8 bases separating them. The CDR3 runs to 11 residues. CDR3 in amino acids: CASSNNGEAFF. CDR3 coding DNA: TGTGCCAGCAGCAACAACGGTGAAGCTTTCTTT. Looking up the rest from reference TRBV3-1 and TRBJ1-1 gives the full variable domain: DTAVSQTPKYLVTQMGNDKSIKCEQNLGHDTMYWYKQDSKKFLKIMFSYNNKELIINETVPNRFSPKSPDKAHLNLHINSLELGDSAVYFCASSNNGEAFFGQGTRLTVV.

This clonotype has a count of ten or more. The chain has TRBV28 and TRBJ1-5, with D unclear. The CDR3 contains 13 residues. Germline loops: CDR1 MDHEN, CDR2 SYDVKM. V was shortened by 1 base and J by 7 bases, with 8 bases between the two germline ends. CDR3 amino acids: CASSLSSEQPQHF. The CDR3 bases are TGTGCCAGCAGTTTATCAAGTGAACAGCCCCAGCATTTT.

This clonotype was picked up a small number of times. A read error may account for a junction end that differs from germline. The gene calls are TRBV11-2 and TRBJ2-2, with a possible D match to TRBD2 (5 bases). From germline, CDR1 is SGHAT and CDR2 FQNNGV. The CDR3 length is 13 residues. This chain's CDR3 is CASSLEGSGELVF. The CDR3 DNA reads TGTGCCAGCAGCTTAGAGGGTTCCGGGGAGCTGGTTTTT.

CDR3 amino acids: CASRGLTGGRGSNYGYTF. The CDR3 DNA reads TGTGCCAGCAGGGGGCTGACAGGGGGCAGAGGTTCTAACTATGGCTACACCTTC. The rearrangement uses TRBV28 and TRBJ1-2, with 10 bases fitting TRBD1. This CDR3 contains 18 residues. J gave up 0 bases and V 6 bases, and 13 bases lay outside the gene matches. Per the germline V gene, CDR1 is MDHEN and CDR2 is SYDVKM.

The chain carries TRBV20-1 and TRBJ1-2; D is undetermined. V was clipped by 0 bases and J by 8 bases, with 13 bases between them. Germline V gene data show CDR1 as DFQATT and CDR2 as SNEGSKA (reference sequence). This CDR3 spans 13 amino acids. This CDR3 is CSARDGRARGYTF. In DNA, the CDR3 is TGCAGTGCTAGAGATGGGAGAGCACGGGGCTACACCTTC.

The genes are TRBV4-3 and TRBJ2-7; 9 positions agree with TRBD1. This CDR3 spans 15 amino acids. Germline values: CDR1 LGHNA, CDR2 YSLEER. The J segment lost 3 bases and the V segment lost 0 bases, leaving 3 bases of the junction unmatched. CDR3 region: CASSQDGGQGYEQYF. The CDR3 region has the DNA TGCGCCAGCAGCCAAGATGGGGGACAGGGCTACGAGCAGTACTTC.

This clonotype came up a few times. The V call is TRBV19, the J call TRBJ2-3, with D perhaps TRBD1 (6 bases). Per germline, CDR1 LNHDA and CDR2 SQIVND (reference sequence). The CDR3 runs 15 residues. V was clipped by 5 bases and J by 0 bases, with 12 bases between them. CDR3 coding DNA: TGTGCCAGTAGTGGACAGACTTCCAGCACAGATACGCAGTATTTT. Residues: CASSGQTSSTDTQYF. Complete variable domain (other parts from reference TRBV19 and TRBJ2-3): DGGITQSPKYLFRKEGQNVTLSCEQNLNHDAMYWYRQDPGQGLRLIYYSQIVNDFQKGDIAEGYSVSREKKESFPLTVTSAQKNPTAFYLCASSGQTSSTDTQYFGPGTRLTVL.

Many counts were recorded for this clonotype. The chain links TRBV14 to TRBJ2-7; D is perhaps TRBD2 (5 bases). Trimming cost V 1 base and J 5 bases, with 9 bases left between them. Germline assignment: CDR1 SGHDN and CDR2 FVKESK. The CDR3 loop spans 13 amino acids. Here the CDR3 DNA reads TGTGCCAGCAGCCAAGTGAGAGGGAACGAGCAGTACTTC. Residues: CASSQVRGNEQYF.

This clonotype appeared a few times. The chain has TRBV5-1 and TRBJ2-3, with 10 bases matching TRBD1. Germline loops: CDR1 SGHRS, CDR2 YFSETQ. The V gene end was trimmed by 3 bases and the J gene end by 3 bases; junction bases not matched to a gene: 7. The CDR3 runs 16 residues. CDR3 sequence reads: CASSSRQGAGTDTQYF. CDR3 DNA sequence: TGCGCCAGCAGCTCCCGACAGGGGGCAGGGACAGATACGCAGTATTTT.

CDR3: CASSKLRPGQGYEQYF. CDR3 DNA sequence: TGTGCCAGTAGTAAACTCCGTCCGGGACAGGGCTACGAGCAGTACTTC. The V gene is TRBV19, the J gene TRBJ2-7; TRBD1 agrees at 9 bases. The CDR3 length is 16 residues. Germline V lookup: CDR1 LNHDA, CDR2 SQIVND (reference sequence). The J segment lost 3 bases and the V segment lost 4 bases, leaving 10 bases of the junction unmatched.

This clonotype was observed many times. J is TRBJ2-5 and V is TRBV9; TRBD2 matches 11 bases. With 4 bases clipped from V and 5 bases from J, the junction kept 13 bases outside the gene matches. The CDR3 is 17 amino acids. From germline, CDR1 is SGDLS and CDR2 YYNGEE. The CDR3 reads CASSQSGSGGAWETQYF. Here the CDR3 DNA reads TGTGCCAGCAGCCAAAGCGGTAGCGGGGGGGCCTGGGAGACCCAGTACTTC. Complete variable domain (other parts from reference TRBV9 and TRBJ2-5): DSGVTQTPKHLITATGQRVTLRCSPRSGDLSVYWYQQSLDQGLQFLIQYYNGEERAKGNILERFSAQQFPDLHSELNLSSLELGDSALYFCASSQSGSGGAWETQYFGPGTRLLVL.

The sample holds a few counts of this clonotype. The chain combines TRBV7-2 with TRBJ1-2, with D unresolved. The CDR3 totals 15 residues. Deletions cut 1 base from V and 8 bases from J, with 17 bases between. Per the germline V gene, CDR1 is SGHTA and CDR2 is FQGNSA. DNA for the CDR3: TGTGCCAGCAGCTTAGGATTGGGCACGACCCTCGGCTACACCTTC. Protein product: CASSLGLGTTLGYTF.

This clonotype was picked up many times. This chain joins TRBV5-1 and TRBJ1-1, with 7 bases aligning to TRBD1. Germline V gene lookup returns CDR1 SGHRS and CDR2 YFSETQ. This CDR3 region has 16 residues. The junction had 9 bases not matched to a gene; V was cut back by 4 bases and J by 0 bases. CDR3 protein: CASSRDRAFMNTEAFF. For the CDR3, the DNA is TGCGCCAGCAGCCGAGACAGGGCCTTCATGAACACTGAAGCTTTCTTT.

This clonotype was seen repeatedly, ten times or more. This chain uses TRBV9 with TRBJ2-3; no firm D call. Germline V gene data show CDR1 as SGDLS and CDR2 as YYNGEE. The germline V and J ends were trimmed by 3 bases and 2 bases, with 13 bases remaining between them. The CDR3 is made up of 15 amino acids. CDR3: CASSGGPFPTDTQYF. CDR3 DNA sequence: TGTGCCAGCAGCGGAGGCCCCTTCCCCACAGATACGCAGTATTTT.

This chain connects TRBV2 to TRBJ2-2, with D uncertain. V was trimmed by 8 bases and J by 5 bases, leaving 9 bases between them. The CDR3 totals 12 residues. The germline CDR1 and CDR2 sequences are SNHLY and FYNNEI. CDR3 sequence (DNA): TGTGCCAGCTCCGGTGTTACCGGGGAGCTGTTTTTT. Translation gives CASSGVTGELFF.

This clonotype was picked up one time. V usage is TRBV20-1 and J usage is TRBJ1-4; weak D call: TRBD1 (6 bases). V was clipped by 6 bases and J by 6 bases, with 14 bases between them. Germline V CDR1 and CDR2: DFQATT, SNEGSKA (reference sequence). There are 13 residues in the CDR3. Here the CDR3 reads CSAQRGGYEKLFF. The CDR3 bases are TGCAGTGCCCAGCGAGGGGGTTATGAAAAACTGTTTTTT.

As regards this clonotype: A much larger clone lies one base from this, so it may be a read error. This chain uses TRBV10-3 with TRBJ2-6, with unresolved D. Germline CDR1 and CDR2: ENHRY and SYGVKD. The V end lost 5 bases, the J end lost 0 bases, and 8 bases lay between the germline ends. The CDR3 extends over 15 amino acids. CDR3 nucleotide sequence: TGTGCCATCAGTTTCAGGAGCTCTGGGGCCAACGTCCTGACTTTC. Translating gives CAISFRSSGANVLTF.

This clonotype was recorded a few times. The V call is TRBV12-3 or TRBV12-4, the J call TRBJ2-7, with TRBD1 as a possible D gene (6 bases). V lost 3 bases and J lost 3, with 12 bases in between. The CDR3 has 14 residues. This chain's CDR3 is CASSLSGDDYEQYF. In DNA form, the CDR3 reads TGTGCCAGCAGTTTGTCAGGGGATGACTACGAGCAGTACTTC.